The 30 T cell receptor beta chains below come from one sample, sequenced in a study of blood T cell repertoires in COVID-19. Repertoires were generated with immunoSEQ multiplex PCR, while TCRdb's copy carries only in-frame clones and drops some. This repertoire shows some 150,000 clones, about 85% found once; its top ten account for 0.63%. The sample taken for sequencing was peripheral blood. Every receptor here comes from a man in his sixties with COVID-19, enrolled during active disease.

The J gene is TRBJ2-1, the V gene TRBV29-1, with D possibly TRBD2 on 5 matching bases. Germline CDR1 SQVTM, CDR2 ANQGSEA. The CDR3 loop spans 14 amino acids. Trimming stripped 4 bases from V and 0 bases from J, with 10 bases between. Here the CDR3 DNA reads TGCAGCGTTGGGACTGCGAGCTCCTACAATGAGCAGTTCTTC. Protein sequence: CSVGTASSYNEQFF.

The genes are TRBV7-3 and TRBJ1-1; 8 bases align to TRBD1. Losses at the gene ends were 1 base for V and 11 bases for J; bases not matched to a gene: 12. Per germline, CDR1 SGHTA and CDR2 FQGTGA. The CDR3 is made up of 15 amino acids. CDR3 DNA sequence: TGTGCCAGCAGCTTAAACCCGGGGCAGGGGGCTGTCGCTTTCTTT. Translated: CASSLNPGQGAVAFF. Drawing the rest from reference TRBV7-3 and TRBJ1-1, the complete variable domain is GAGVSQTPSNKVTEKGKYVELRCDPISGHTALYWYRQSLGQGPEFLIYFQGTGAADDSGLPNDRFFAVRPEGSVSTLKIQRTERGDSAVYLCASSLNPGQGAVAFFGQGTRLTVV.

The V and J genes are TRBV30 and TRBJ1-2, with D uncertain. CDR1 and CDR2 from the germline V gene are GTSNPN and SVGIG (reference sequence). Trimming pared 2 bases from V and 8 bases from J, leaving 12 bases between. The CDR3 spans 12 residues. This chain's CDR3 is CAWSLMTGGYTF. DNA of the CDR3: TGTGCCTGGAGTCTCATGACTGGAGGCTACACCTTC.

The chain employs TRBV7-3 and TRBJ2-3; D unclear. Trimming pared 2 bases from V and 2 bases from J, leaving 5 bases between. In germline, CDR1 is SGHTA, CDR2 FQGTGA. This CDR3 contains 13 residues. The CDR3 region is CASSLDNTDTQYF. The CDR3 DNA is TGTGCCAGCAGCTTAGACAACACAGATACGCAGTATTTT.

V is TRBV28 and J is TRBJ1-6; maybe TRBD1 (5 bases). Trimming left V 7 bases short and J 9 bases short, with 13 bases between. The CDR3 consists of 13 residues. The germline gives CDR1 MDHEN, CDR2 SYDVKM. The CDR3 sequence: CASKGQVGSPLHF. The CDR3 DNA follows: TGTGCCAGCAAGGGGCAAGTCGGTTCACCCCTCCACTTT. Combining the CDR3 with reference TRBV28 and TRBJ1-6 gives the whole variable domain DVKVTQSSRYLVKRTGEKVFLECVQDMDHENMFWYRQDPGLGLRLIYFSYDVKMKEKGDIPEGYSVSREKKERFSLILESASTNQTSMYLCASKGQVGSPLHFGNGTRLTVT.

The V call is TRBV19, the J call TRBJ2-1, with D possibly TRBD1 on 6 matching bases. The germline V and J ends were trimmed by 5 bases and 4 bases, with 24 bases remaining between them. The germline V gene encodes CDR1 LNHDA and CDR2 SQIVND (reference sequence). The CDR3 runs to 18 residues. The CDR3 DNA reads as TGTGCCAGTAGTCCCTTGGGGGCAGGGAAGGACTTATACAATGAGCAGTTCTTC. The encoded protein is CASSPLGAGKDLYNEQFF.

The J gene is TRBJ1-1, the V gene TRBV28; tentatively, D is TRBD1 (5 bases). Germline loops: CDR1 MDHEN, CDR2 SYDVKM. This CDR3 spans 15 amino acids. The V end lost 5 bases, the J end lost 5 bases, and 18 bases lay between the germline ends. The chain's CDR3 is CASSPPPGGGTEAFF. In DNA form, the CDR3 reads TGTGCCAGCAGTCCTCCCCCGGGCGGGGGGACTGAAGCTTTCTTT.

This clone was recorded only once. The chain uses TRBV7-3 and TRBJ2-7, with D maybe TRBD1 (6 bases). Germline values: CDR1 SGHTA, CDR2 FQGTGA. This CDR3 comprises 15 residues. The V end lost 4 bases, the J end lost 5 bases, and 18 bases lay between the germline ends. The chain's CDR3 is CASSSLGAPRDEQYF. The DNA of the CDR3 is TGTGCCAGCAGCTCCCTGGGGGCCCCTAGGGACGAGCAGTACTTC.

The rearrangement joins TRBV7-2 to TRBJ2-1; D gene uncertain. Germline loops: CDR1 SGHTA, CDR2 FQGNSA. Trimming cost V 2 bases and J 3 bases, with 8 bases left between them. The CDR3 covers 14 residues. The CDR3 is CASSLYTVYNEQFF. CDR3 sequence (DNA): TGTGCCAGCAGCTTATATACAGTCTACAATGAGCAGTTCTTC.

The chain carries TRBV7-3 and TRBJ1-6; 8 bases map to TRBD1. Germline CDR1 SGHTA, CDR2 FQGTGA. This CDR3 spans 15 amino acids. After removal of 5 bases from V and 5 bases from J, the junction contained 5 bases not matched to a gene. CDR3 nucleotide sequence: TGTGCCAGCAGCAAGAGACAGGGGAATAATTCACCCCTCCACTTT. It encodes CASSKRQGNNSPLHF.

This chain joins TRBV7-9 and TRBJ2-7; maybe TRBD2 (5 bases). CDR3 size: 14 residues. Trimming pared 4 bases from V and 2 bases from J, leaving 12 bases between. The germline CDR1 and CDR2 sequences are SEHNR and FQNEAQ (reference sequence). CDR3 in DNA: TGTGCCAGCAGCTCCCGGGGTGTAACCTACGAGCAGTACTTC. It codes for CASSSRGVTYEQYF.

This CDR3 reads CASSLDDRGRVYGYTF. In nucleotides, the CDR3 is TGTGCCAGCAGTTTAGATGACAGGGGGAGGGTATATGGCTACACCTTC. The V gene is TRBV27, the J gene TRBJ1-2, with 9 bases lining up with TRBD1. The CDR3 has 16 amino acids. The germline V gene has CDR1 MNHEY and CDR2 SMNVEV (reference sequence). The trim removed 2 bases at V and 5 bases at J, leaving 9 bases unmatched.

This rearrangement joins TRBV10-3 to TRBJ1-1, with D tentatively TRBD1 (5 bases). Germline V gene sequence: CDR1 ENHRY, CDR2 SYGVKD. V lost 3 bases and J lost 4, with 12 bases in between. There are 14 residues in the CDR3. Written as DNA, the CDR3 is TGTGCCATCAGTGACCCGGCGGGGGGCACTGAAGCTTTCTTT. It yields the protein CAISDPAGGTEAFF.

The chain recombines TRBV9 with TRBJ1-4; maybe TRBD1 (6 bases). Germline V gene sequence: CDR1 SGDLS, CDR2 YYNGEE. The length of the CDR3 is 15 residues. V was cut by 3 bases and J by 8 bases, with 17 bases left in between. The CDR3 DNA sequence: TGTGCCAGCAGCGCCGGAGGGGGGGCGGAAGAAAAACTGTTTTTT. This encodes CASSAGGGAEEKLFF. The variable domain in full, completed from reference TRBV9 and TRBJ1-4, reads DSGVTQTPKHLITATGQRVTLRCSPRSGDLSVYWYQQSLDQGLQFLIQYYNGEERAKGNILERFSAQQFPDLHSELNLSSLELGDSALYFCASSAGGGAEEKLFFGSGTQLSVL.

The rearrangement uses TRBV7-2 and TRBJ1-5, with D perhaps matching TRBD1 (6 bases). The germline V gene has CDR1 SGHTA and CDR2 FQGNSA. This CDR3 contains 15 residues. With 0 bases removed from V and 3 bases from J, the gap between germline ends came to 9 bases. CDR3 amino acids: CASSLAGHNNQPQHF. As DNA, the CDR3 is TGTGCCAGCAGCTTAGCGGGACACAACAATCAGCCCCAGCATTTT.

V is TRBV9 and J is TRBJ2-2; 8 bases match TRBD1. Germline V gene sequence: CDR1 SGDLS, CDR2 YYNGEE. The CDR3 extends over 18 amino acids. V trimming: 0 bases; J trimming: 2 bases; junction bases outside the gene matches: 9. CDR3 DNA sequence: TGTGCCAGCAGCGTAGACCTCCCCGGACAGGGAAACACCGGGGAGCTGTTTTTT. The encoded protein is CASSVDLPGQGNTGELFF.

This chain links TRBV9 with TRBJ2-1; a possible D gene is TRBD1 (6 bases). There are 13 residues in the CDR3. Germline-derived CDR1 and CDR2 are SGDLS and YYNGEE. Between the trimmed V and J ends, which lost 4 bases and 5 bases, there was a span of 10 bases. This chain's CDR3 is CASSLRQDNEQFF. The CDR3 DNA follows: TGTGCCAGCAGCTTACGACAGGACAATGAGCAGTTCTTC.

The chain carries TRBV6-2 or TRBV6-3 and TRBJ2-1; 14 bases align to TRBD2. J lost 9 bases, V lost 1 base, and 5 bases had no gene match. Germline V gene lookup returns CDR1 MNHEY and CDR2 SVGEGT. There are 16 residues in the CDR3. The CDR3 protein is CASSYFTGLAGGEQFF. The CDR3 nucleotides are TGTGCCAGCAGTTACTTTACCGGACTAGCGGGGGGTGAGCAGTTCTTC.

The chain links TRBV19 to TRBJ1-5; 7 bases map to TRBD1. Trimming removed 5 bases from V and 0 bases from J; junction bases left unmatched: 7. The germline CDR1 and CDR2 sequences are LNHDA and SQIVND (reference sequence). The CDR3 consists of 16 residues. CDR3 residues: CASSPTTGYSNQPQHF. The DNA for the CDR3 is TGTGCCAGTAGTCCGACGACAGGGTATAGCAATCAGCCCCAGCATTTT.

The CDR3 loop is CASTPGQGAGGYTF. Written as DNA, the CDR3 is TGTGCCAGTACACCAGGACAGGGAGCGGGTGGCTACACCTTC. The chain joins TRBV19 to TRBJ1-2, with 8 nucleotides matching TRBD1. CDR1 is LNHDA, CDR2 SQIVND, per germline (reference sequence). V shed 7 bases, J shed 7 bases, and the junction held 11 bases outside the gene matches. The CDR3 consists of 14 residues.

The gene calls are TRBV19 and TRBJ1-5; TRBD1 agrees at 7 bases. Germline V gene sequence: CDR1 LNHDA, CDR2 SQIVND (reference sequence). V gave up 5 bases and J gave up 9 bases; unmatched junction bases: 10. This CDR3 region has 14 residues. The CDR3 region has the DNA TGTGCCAGTAGTTTTAGCGACAGGGAGCGGCCCCAGCATTTT. Protein: CASSFSDRERPQHF.

V gene TRBV7-2 combines with J gene TRBJ2-2, with D uncertain. Germline-derived CDR1 and CDR2 are SGHTA and FQGNSA. This CDR3 contains 12 residues. The germline V and J ends were trimmed by 7 bases and 7 bases, with 10 bases remaining between them. The chain's CDR3 is CASTLTGGELFF. CDR3 sequence (DNA): TGTGCCAGCACACTAACCGGCGGGGAGCTGTTTTTT.

The rearrangement links TRBV9 to TRBJ1-1; D call uncertain. The CDR3 extends over 14 amino acids. V gave up 3 bases and J gave up 4 bases, with 13 bases separating them. CDR1 and CDR2 (germline): SGDLS, YYNGEE. The CDR3, as DNA: TGTGCCAGCAGCGCCGCGCCTAGAGGCACTGAAGCTTTCTTT. It codes for CASSAAPRGTEAFF.

A single count supports this clone. This rearrangement joins TRBV6-2 or TRBV6-3 to TRBJ2-7, with D maybe TRBD2 (5 bases). The V gene lost 6 bases and the J gene lost 2 bases, with 29 bases spanning the gap. Germline V gene data show CDR1 as MNHEY and CDR2 as SVGEGT. The CDR3 totals 19 residues. CDR3 sequence reads: CASSSRTSGTTPLTYEQYF. CDR3 in DNA: TGTGCCAGCAGCTCCCGTACCAGCGGCACGACACCTCTTACCTACGAGCAGTACTTC.

This clone has just one count. V usage is TRBV19 and J usage is TRBJ2-2, with D tentatively TRBD1 (6 bases). Trimming took 4 bases from V and 1 from J, leaving 10 bases between them. The V gene's germline CDR1 is LNHDA and CDR2 SQIVND (reference sequence). CDR3 length equals 15 residues. CDR3 region: CASSTGTLNTGELFF. The DNA for the CDR3 is TGTGCCAGTAGTACCGGGACATTGAACACCGGGGAGCTGTTTTTT.

V is TRBV23-1 and J is TRBJ1-1, with D possibly TRBD1 on 6 matching bases. TRBV23-1 is an ORF, with its function uncertain. CDR3 size: 12 residues. V lost 3 bases and J lost 11, with 13 bases in between. The CDR3 sequence: CASSQGAGDAFF. In DNA, the CDR3 is TGCGCCAGCAGTCAGGGGGCAGGGGACGCTTTCTTT.

Worth noting for this clone: In the same sample, other DNA sequences code for this CDR3. The chain links TRBV28 to TRBJ1-5; unclear D gene. This CDR3 is built from 11 residues. Germline loops: CDR1 MDHEN, CDR2 SYDVKM. Trimming pared 3 bases from V and 7 bases from J, leaving 4 bases between. The CDR3 region has the DNA TGTGCCAGCAGTTTGAGACAGCCCCAGCATTTT. As protein: CASSLRQPQHF.

This chain uses TRBV6-2 or TRBV6-3 with TRBJ2-4, with D perhaps TRBD1 (5 bases). The CDR3 is 15 amino acids. Between the trimmed V and J ends, which lost 1 base and 1 base, there was a span of 8 bases. Germline CDR1 reads MNHEY; CDR2 reads SVGEGT. The CDR3 is CASSYLPGAKNIQYF. As DNA, the CDR3 is TGTGCCAGCAGTTACTTGCCAGGGGCCAAAAACATTCAGTACTTC.

This rearrangement joins TRBV28 to TRBJ2-4, with TRBD2 as a possible D gene (6 bases). This CDR3 region has 11 residues. In germline, CDR1 is MDHEN, CDR2 SYDVKM. Trimming took 8 bases from V and 5 from J, leaving 7 bases between them. The CDR3 DNA follows: TGTGCCAGCGGGACTCAAAACATTCAGTACTTC. It encodes CASGTQNIQYF.

The rearrangement uses TRBV11-3 and TRBJ2-1; no reliable D call. The V and J ends lost 0 bases and 9 bases respectively, with 12 bases between them. Germline V lookup: CDR1 SGHNT, CDR2 YENEEA. The CDR3 contains 14 residues. CDR3 protein: CASSLEGAFSEQFF. The CDR3 DNA is TGTGCCAGCAGCTTAGAGGGCGCCTTCAGTGAGCAGTTCTTC.